This T cell receptor (beta chain) was sequenced in a study of blood T cells in healthy people across ages. Overall study findings and caveats: Correlation between TCR beta diversity and naive T cell percentage was strong.

This clonotype has a handful of counts. Its target is unknown. Germline is not matched at one junction end, which may reflect a read error. Germline assignment: CDR1 SGHTA and CDR2 FQGNSA. The length of the CDR3 is 17 residues. Together with a sample-barcoded 5' primer, a J-beta primer mix was included in a second PCR lasting about 6 to 11 cycles. TCRdb re-analysed the 5' RACE reads in MiXCR, keeping a single row per CDR3 protein. The sample lists roughly 1.6 million distinct CDR3 sequences, approximately 32% occurring once. The sequence was obtained from a woman aged 25 to 39 in good health. The chain couples TRBV7-2 to TRBJ2-3, with 11 bases fitting TRBD2. Sequencing input: blood. The CDR3 sequence: CAGSLDPSGRRIDTQYF. Written as DNA, the CDR3 is TGTGCCGGCAGCTTAGACCCTAGCGGGAGGAGGATAGATACGCAGTATTTT.